A single sample gave rise to the 11 T cell receptor beta chains below, sequenced in a study of T cells after yellow fever vaccination. Each CDR3 protein is one row after TCRdb ran MiXCR on the 5' RACE reads. This table holds 450,000 to 650,000 distinct CDR3 sequences, 13% found once. The specimen comprised PBMCs, sampled on the day of the yellow fever booster vaccination. The receptor source for this set is a man aged 25-45 years who received the YFV17D yellow fever vaccine.

This rearrangement joins TRBV7-9 to TRBJ1-2; no reliable D call. Trimming took 2 bases from V and 8 from J, leaving 15 bases between them. The germline V gene has CDR1 SEHNR and CDR2 FQNEAQ (reference sequence). The CDR3 is 14 residues long. The CDR3, as DNA: TGTGCCAGCAGCTTATGGTCGCTAGAAAGGGGCTACACCTTC. Encoded protein: CASSLWSLERGYTF.

The table lists this clonotype with a few counts. The chain couples TRBV7-2 to TRBJ2-5; D is undetermined. The V end was cut by 1 base, the J end by 1 base, with 7 bases between. The V gene's germline CDR1 is SGHTA and CDR2 FQGNSA. CDR3 length: 14 residues. CDR3 nucleotide sequence: TGTGCCAGCAGCTTAGTACACAGCCAAGAGACCCAGTACTTC. Translation gives CASSLVHSQETQYF.

This clonotype was recorded a few times. The chain uses TRBV6-5 and TRBJ1-5; D unclear. Trimming cost V 3 bases and J 8 bases, with 14 bases left between them. Germline V gene sequence: CDR1 MNHEY, CDR2 SVGAGI. The CDR3 spans 14 residues. DNA for the CDR3: TGTGCCAGCAGTTATCAAACGTCCGCGAAGCCCCAGCATTTT. This sequence encodes CASSYQTSAKPQHF.

The chain has TRBV5-6 and TRBJ1-3; no reliable D call. CDR1 SGHDT and CDR2 YYEEEE come from the germline V gene. V was trimmed by 1 base and J by 1 base, leaving 18 bases between them. The CDR3 covers 18 residues. The DNA for the CDR3 is TGTGCCAGCAGCTTGATGCAAGGTCCTGGCCATTCTGGAAACACCATATATTTT. Translated, it gives CASSLMQGPGHSGNTIYF.

The chain uses TRBV5-1 and TRBJ2-1; D unclear. V dropped 6 bases and J dropped 8 bases, with 18 bases sitting between them. The CDR3 is made up of 14 amino acids. CDR1 and CDR2 (germline): SGHRS, YFSETQ. The CDR3 DNA follows: TGCGCCAGCACCCCCCTTGTAGGGTACGATGAGCAGTTCTTC. It translates to CASTPLVGYDEQFF.

This clonotype was observed at least ten times. This sequence joins TRBV5-1 and TRBJ2-1; 9 bases fit TRBD2. The CDR3 has 14 residues. The V and J ends lost 3 bases and 10 bases, in that order; junction bases with no gene match: 8. Germline V gene data show CDR1 as SGHRS and CDR2 as YFSETQ. CDR3 nucleotides: TGCGCCAGCAGCTCGGGACTAGCAGGTTCGGAGCAGTTCTTC. As protein: CASSSGLAGSEQFF.

This sequence joins TRBV7-2 and TRBJ1-1; perhaps TRBD1 as D (6 bases). The CDR3 is made up of 15 amino acids. CDR1 and CDR2 (germline): SGHTA, FQGNSA. V was cut by 2 bases and J by 0 bases, with 10 bases left in between. Here the CDR3 reads CASSLSGGLNTEAFF. The CDR3 DNA follows: TGTGCCAGCAGCTTATCCGGGGGCTTGAACACTGAAGCTTTCTTT.

The chain combines TRBV24-1 with TRBJ2-3, with D unclear. The CDR3 loop spans 13 amino acids. Germline lookup yields CDR1 KGHDR and CDR2 SFDVKD. V gave up 7 bases and J gave up 1 base, with 8 bases separating them. CDR3 coding DNA: TGTGCCACCAGCCATCCCCGCACAGATACGCAGTATTTT. It yields the protein CATSHPRTDTQYF.

In this sample, this clonotype turned up a few times. The chain combines TRBV15 with TRBJ2-3; 9 bases line up with TRBD2. V shed 1 base, J shed 5 bases, and the junction held 7 bases outside the gene matches. The length of the CDR3 is 16 residues. Looked up from germline, CDR1 is LNHNV and CDR2 is YYDKDF (reference sequence). CDR3: CATSRVLGLAKDTQYF. In DNA form, the CDR3 reads TGTGCCACCAGCAGAGTCTTGGGACTAGCTAAAGATACGCAGTATTTT.

The chain employs TRBV5-1 and TRBJ1-5; D may be TRBD1 (6 bases). With 4 bases removed from V and 4 bases from J, the gap between germline ends came to 15 bases. The CDR3 is made up of 15 amino acids. The germline CDR1 and CDR2 sequences are SGHRS and YFSETQ. CDR3 sequence: CASSVTGTHNQPQHF. CDR3 nucleotides: TGCGCCAGCAGCGTAACCGGGACACATAATCAGCCCCAGCATTTT.

The chain's CDR3 is CASSYLTGGSGANVLTF. For the CDR3, the DNA is TGTGCCAGCAGTTATCTCACAGGGGGCTCTGGGGCCAACGTCCTGACTTTC. This sequence joins TRBV6-5 and TRBJ2-6; 8 bases align to TRBD1. The J segment lost 0 bases and the V segment lost 3 bases, leaving 4 bases of the junction unmatched. The length of the CDR3 is 17 residues. From germline, CDR1 is MNHEY and CDR2 SVGAGI.